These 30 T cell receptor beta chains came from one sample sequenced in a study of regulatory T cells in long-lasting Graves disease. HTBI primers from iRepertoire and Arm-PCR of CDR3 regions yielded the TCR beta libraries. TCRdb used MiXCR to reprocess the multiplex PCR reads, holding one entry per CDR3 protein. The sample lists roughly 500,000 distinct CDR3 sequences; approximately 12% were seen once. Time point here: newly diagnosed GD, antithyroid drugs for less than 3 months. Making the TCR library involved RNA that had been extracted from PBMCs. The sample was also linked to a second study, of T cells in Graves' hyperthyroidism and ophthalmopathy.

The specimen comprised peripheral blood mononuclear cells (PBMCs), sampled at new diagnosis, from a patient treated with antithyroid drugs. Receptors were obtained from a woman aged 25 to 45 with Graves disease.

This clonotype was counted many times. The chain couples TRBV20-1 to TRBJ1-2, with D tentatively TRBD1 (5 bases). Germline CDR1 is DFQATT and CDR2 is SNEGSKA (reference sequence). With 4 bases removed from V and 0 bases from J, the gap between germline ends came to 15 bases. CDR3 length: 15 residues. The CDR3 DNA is TGCAGTGCTACGGCCGGGGCGACCACTAACTATGGCTACACCTTC. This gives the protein CSATAGATTNYGYTF.

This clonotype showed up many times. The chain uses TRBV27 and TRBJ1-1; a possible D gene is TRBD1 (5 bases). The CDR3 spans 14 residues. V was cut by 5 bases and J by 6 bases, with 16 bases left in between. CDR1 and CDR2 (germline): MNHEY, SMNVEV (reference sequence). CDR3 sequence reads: CASSRKPGGAEAFF. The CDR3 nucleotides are TGTGCCAGCAGTCGCAAACCAGGAGGGGCTGAAGCTTTCTTT.

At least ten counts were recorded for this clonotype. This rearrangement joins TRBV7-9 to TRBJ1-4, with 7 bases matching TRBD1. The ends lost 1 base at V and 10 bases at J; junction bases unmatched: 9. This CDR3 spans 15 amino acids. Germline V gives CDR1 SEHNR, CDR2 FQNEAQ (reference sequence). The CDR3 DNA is TGTGCCAGCAGCTTAGGAGACAGGGCGGTTGGAAAACTGTTTTTT. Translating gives CASSLGDRAVGKLFF. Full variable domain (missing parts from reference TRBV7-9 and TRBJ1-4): DTGVSQNPRHKITKRGQNVTFRCDPISEHNRLYWYRQTLGQGPEFLTYFQNEAQLEKSRLLSDRFSAERPKGSFSTLEIQRTEQGDSAMYLCASSLGDRAVGKLFFGSGTQLSVL.

CDR3 sequence (DNA): TGCAGTGCAAGACTAGCGGGAGGTCTTTGGGATACGCAGTATTTT. It specifies CSARLAGGLWDTQYF. V gene TRBV20-1 combines with J gene TRBJ2-3; 13 bases align to TRBD2. The J segment lost 6 bases and the V segment lost 6 bases, leaving 9 bases of the junction unmatched. Germline V gene sequence: CDR1 DFQATT, CDR2 SNEGSKA (reference sequence). The CDR3 runs 15 residues.

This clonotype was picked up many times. Here the CDR3 DNA reads TGTGCCAGCAGTTTGACTAGCGGCACCGGGGAGCTGTTTTTT. Protein sequence: CASSLTSGTGELFF. The chain employs TRBV27 and TRBJ2-2; 9 nucleotides align to TRBD2. There are 14 residues in the CDR3. Losses at the gene ends were 3 bases for V and 4 bases for J; bases not matched to a gene: 0. Germline V lookup: CDR1 MNHEY, CDR2 SMNVEV (reference sequence).

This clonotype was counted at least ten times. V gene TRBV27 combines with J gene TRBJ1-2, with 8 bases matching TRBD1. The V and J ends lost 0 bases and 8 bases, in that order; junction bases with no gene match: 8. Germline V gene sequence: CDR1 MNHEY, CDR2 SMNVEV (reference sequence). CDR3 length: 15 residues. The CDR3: CASSLSGQGAWGYTF. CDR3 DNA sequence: TGTGCCAGCAGTTTATCAGGGCAGGGGGCTTGGGGCTACACCTTC.

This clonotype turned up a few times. Here the CDR3 reads CASSPEQGGNQPQHF. The CDR3, as DNA: TGCGCCAGCAGCCCCGAACAGGGAGGGAATCAGCCCCAGCATTTT. This rearrangement joins TRBV5-1 to TRBJ1-5; tentatively, D is TRBD1 (6 bases). Germline V gene sequence: CDR1 SGHRS, CDR2 YFSETQ. V lost 4 bases and J 4 bases, leaving 15 bases between the germline ends. The CDR3 has 15 residues.

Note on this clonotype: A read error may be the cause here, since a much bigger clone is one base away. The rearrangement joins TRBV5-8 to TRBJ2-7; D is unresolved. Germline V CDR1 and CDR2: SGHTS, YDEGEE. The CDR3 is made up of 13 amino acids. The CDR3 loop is CASSLALPYERYF. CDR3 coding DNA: TGCGCCAGCAGCTTGGCCCTACCCTACGAGCGGTACTTC.

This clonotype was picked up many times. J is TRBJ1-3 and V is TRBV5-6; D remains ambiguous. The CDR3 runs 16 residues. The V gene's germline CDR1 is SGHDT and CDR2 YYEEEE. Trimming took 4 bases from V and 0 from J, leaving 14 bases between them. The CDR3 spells CASSPTGPTSGNTIYF. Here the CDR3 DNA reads TGTGCCAGCAGCCCTACTGGCCCTACCTCTGGAAACACCATATATTTT.

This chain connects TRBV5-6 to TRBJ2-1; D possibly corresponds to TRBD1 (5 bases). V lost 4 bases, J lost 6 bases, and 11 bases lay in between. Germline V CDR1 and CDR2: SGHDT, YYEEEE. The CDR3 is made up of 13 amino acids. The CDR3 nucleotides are TGTGCCAGCAGCCGAACAGGTACCAATGAGCAGTTCTTC. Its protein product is CASSRTGTNEQFF.

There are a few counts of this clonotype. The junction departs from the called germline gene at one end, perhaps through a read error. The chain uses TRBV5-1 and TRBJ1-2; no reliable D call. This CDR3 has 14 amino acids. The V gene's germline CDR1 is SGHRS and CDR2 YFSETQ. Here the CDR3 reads CVSKLDGPNYGYTF. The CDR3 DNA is TGCGTCAGCAAACTGGACGGCCCGAACTATGGCTACACCTTC. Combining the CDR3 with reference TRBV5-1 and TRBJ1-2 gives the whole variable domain KAGVTQTPRYLIKTRGQQVTLSCSPISGHRSVSWYQQTPGQGLQFLFEYFSETQRNKGNFPGRFSGRQFSNSRSEMNVSTLELGDSALYLCVSKLDGPNYGYTFGSGTRLTVV.

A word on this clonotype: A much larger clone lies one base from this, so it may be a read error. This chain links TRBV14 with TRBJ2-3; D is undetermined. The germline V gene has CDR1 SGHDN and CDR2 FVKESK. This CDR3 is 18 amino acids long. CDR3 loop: CASSQSMAATRLGDTQCF. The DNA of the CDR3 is TGTGCCAGCAGCCAATCAATGGCAGCGACCCGATTAGGAGATACGCAGTGTTTT.

Here the CDR3 DNA reads TGCAGTGCTAGACAGGCGGGAGGGCCGTACAATGAGCAGTTCTTC. This translates into CSARQAGGPYNEQFF. The chain has TRBV20-1 and TRBJ2-1; TRBD2 matches 9 bases. The CDR3 has 15 residues. The V gene end was trimmed by 2 bases and the J gene end by 4 bases; junction bases not matched to a gene: 6. Germline V CDR1 and CDR2: DFQATT, SNEGSKA (reference sequence).

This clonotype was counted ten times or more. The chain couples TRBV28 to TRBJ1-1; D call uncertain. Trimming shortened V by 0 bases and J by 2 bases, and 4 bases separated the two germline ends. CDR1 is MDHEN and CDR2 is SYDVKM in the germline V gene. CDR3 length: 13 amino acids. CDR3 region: CASSLWGNTEAFF. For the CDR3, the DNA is TGTGCCAGCAGTTTATGGGGAAACACTGAAGCTTTCTTT.

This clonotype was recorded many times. The CDR3 loop is CASSQGTSGRNEQYF. The CDR3 nucleotides read TGTGCCAGCAGTCAAGGGACTAGCGGGAGGAACGAGCAGTACTTC. V usage is TRBV27 and J usage is TRBJ2-7, with 15 positions matching TRBD2. From germline, CDR1 is MNHEY and CDR2 SMNVEV (reference sequence). This CDR3 has 15 amino acids. Losses at the gene ends were 5 bases for V and 5 bases for J; bases not matched to a gene: 4.

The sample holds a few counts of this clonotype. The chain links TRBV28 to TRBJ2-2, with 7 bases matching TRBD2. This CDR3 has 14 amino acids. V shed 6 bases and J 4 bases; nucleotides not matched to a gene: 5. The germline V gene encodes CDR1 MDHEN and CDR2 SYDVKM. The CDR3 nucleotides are TGTGCCAGCAGAGGCGGGAGTATCACCGGGGAGCTGTTTTTT. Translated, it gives CASRGGSITGELFF.

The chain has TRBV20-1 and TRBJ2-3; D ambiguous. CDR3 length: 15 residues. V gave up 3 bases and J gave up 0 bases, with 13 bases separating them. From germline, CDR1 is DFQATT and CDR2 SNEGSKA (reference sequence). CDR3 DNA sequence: TGCAGTGCTAGGGGCGCGCCAACTAGCACAGATACGCAGTATTTT. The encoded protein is CSARGAPTSTDTQYF.

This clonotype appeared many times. This CDR3 reads CASSEQPLEWDTQYF. CDR3 DNA sequence: TGTGCCAGCAGTGAACAGCCTCTGGAGTGGGATACGCAGTATTTT. V usage is TRBV6-2 or TRBV6-3 and J usage is TRBJ2-3; D is undetermined. This CDR3 has 15 residues. Deletions cut 5 bases from V and 6 bases from J, with 18 bases between. The V gene's germline CDR1 is MNHEY and CDR2 SVGEGT.

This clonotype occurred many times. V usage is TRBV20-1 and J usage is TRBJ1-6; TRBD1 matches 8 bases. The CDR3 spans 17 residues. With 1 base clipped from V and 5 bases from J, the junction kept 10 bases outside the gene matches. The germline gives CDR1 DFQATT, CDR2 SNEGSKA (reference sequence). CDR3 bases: TGCAGTGCTAGAGGACAGGGGAGGGGAGTAAATAATTCACCCCTCCACTTT. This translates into CSARGQGRGVNNSPLHF.

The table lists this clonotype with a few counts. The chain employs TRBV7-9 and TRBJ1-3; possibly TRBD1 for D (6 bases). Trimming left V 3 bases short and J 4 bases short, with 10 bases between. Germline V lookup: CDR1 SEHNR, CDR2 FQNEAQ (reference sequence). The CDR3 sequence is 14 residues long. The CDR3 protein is CASSFRTEGNTIYF. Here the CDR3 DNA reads TGTGCCAGCAGCTTCCGGACAGAAGGAAACACCATATATTTT.

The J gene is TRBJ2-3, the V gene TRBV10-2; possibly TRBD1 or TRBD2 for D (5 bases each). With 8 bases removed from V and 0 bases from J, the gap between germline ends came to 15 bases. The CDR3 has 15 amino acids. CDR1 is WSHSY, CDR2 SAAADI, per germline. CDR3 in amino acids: CASGWGSTSTDTQYF. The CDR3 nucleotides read TGCGCCAGCGGATGGGGGAGCACTAGCACAGATACGCAGTATTTT.

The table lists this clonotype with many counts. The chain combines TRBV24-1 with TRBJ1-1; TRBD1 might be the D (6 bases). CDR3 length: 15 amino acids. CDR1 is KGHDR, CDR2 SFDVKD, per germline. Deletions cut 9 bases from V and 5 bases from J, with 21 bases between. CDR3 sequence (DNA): TGTGCCACCCTACCGCGCGGGGGGCTCGAAACTGAAGCTTTCTTT. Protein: CATLPRGGLETEAFF.

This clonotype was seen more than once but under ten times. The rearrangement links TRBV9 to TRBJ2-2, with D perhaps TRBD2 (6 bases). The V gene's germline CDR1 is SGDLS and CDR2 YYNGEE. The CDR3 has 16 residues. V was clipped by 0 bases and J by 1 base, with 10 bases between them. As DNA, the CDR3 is TGTGCCAGCAGCGTAGTGATTAGCGGGAACACCGGGGAGCTGTTTTTT. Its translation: CASSVVISGNTGELFF.

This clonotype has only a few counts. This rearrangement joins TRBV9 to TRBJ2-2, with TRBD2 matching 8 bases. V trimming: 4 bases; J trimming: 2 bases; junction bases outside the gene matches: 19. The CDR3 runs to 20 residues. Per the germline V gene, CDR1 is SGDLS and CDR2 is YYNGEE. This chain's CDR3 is CASSSRMFPGAGGNTGELFF. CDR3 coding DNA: TGTGCCAGCAGCTCCCGTATGTTCCCGGGGGCGGGAGGTAACACCGGGGAGCTGTTTTTT.

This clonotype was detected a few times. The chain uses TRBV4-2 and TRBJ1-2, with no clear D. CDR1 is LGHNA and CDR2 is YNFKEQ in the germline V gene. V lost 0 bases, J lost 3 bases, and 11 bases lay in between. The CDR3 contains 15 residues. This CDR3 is CASSQELSRHYGYTF. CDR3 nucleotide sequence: TGTGCCAGCAGCCAAGAACTCTCCAGGCACTATGGCTACACCTTC.

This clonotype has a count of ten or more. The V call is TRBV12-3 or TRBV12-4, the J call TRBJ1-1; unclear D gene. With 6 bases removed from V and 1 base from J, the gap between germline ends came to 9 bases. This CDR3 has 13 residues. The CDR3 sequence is CASRSSGNTEAFF. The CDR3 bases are TGTGCCAGCAGGTCCTCAGGGAACACTGAAGCTTTCTTT.

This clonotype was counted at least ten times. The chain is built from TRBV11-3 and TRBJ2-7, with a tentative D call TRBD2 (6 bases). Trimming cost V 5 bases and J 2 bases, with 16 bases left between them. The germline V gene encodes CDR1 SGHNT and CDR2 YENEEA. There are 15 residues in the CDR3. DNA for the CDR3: TGTGCCAGCAGCACCCTGGGCGGGACGGCCTACGAGCAGTACTTC. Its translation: CASSTLGGTAYEQYF.

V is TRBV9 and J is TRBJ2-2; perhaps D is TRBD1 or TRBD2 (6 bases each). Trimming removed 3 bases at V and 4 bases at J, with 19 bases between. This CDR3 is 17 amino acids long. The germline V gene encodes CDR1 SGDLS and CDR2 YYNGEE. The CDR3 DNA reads TGTGCCAGCAGCGATCCTCATCGAGGGGGAGGCACCGGGGAGCTGTTTTTT. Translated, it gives CASSDPHRGGGTGELFF.

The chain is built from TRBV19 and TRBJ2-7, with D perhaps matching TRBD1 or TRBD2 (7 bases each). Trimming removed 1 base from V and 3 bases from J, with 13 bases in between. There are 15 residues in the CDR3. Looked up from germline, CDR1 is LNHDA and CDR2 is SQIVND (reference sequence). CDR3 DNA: TGTGCCAGTAGTATAGTGGGAGGGGGCGGCTACGAGCAGTACTTC. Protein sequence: CASSIVGGGGYEQYF.

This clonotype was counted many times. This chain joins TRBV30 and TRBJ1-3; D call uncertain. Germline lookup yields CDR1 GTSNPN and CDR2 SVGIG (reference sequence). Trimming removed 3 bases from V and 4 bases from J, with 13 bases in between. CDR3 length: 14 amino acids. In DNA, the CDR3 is TGTGCCTGGAGAAAAGGGCTGTGGGGAAACACCATATATTTT. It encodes CAWRKGLWGNTIYF.